The 24 T cell receptor beta chains presented below share a single source sample, sequenced in a study of human T cells and chemical hapten exposure. Time point defined: patch test 2, 6 weeks after DPC sensitization. Treatment reported: therapeutic diphenylcyclopropenone sensitization with weekly scalp DPC. MiXCR was run by TCRdb on the RACE reads, yielding one entry per CDR3 protein. This sample carries approximately 350,000 distinct CDR3 sequences, about 6% of them seen once, and the ten largest clones take approximately 5.4%. Sequenced material: whole blood, taken in connection with sensitization to the hapten diphenylcyclopropenone (DPC). These receptors were taken from a woman in her late teens or twenties with alopecia areata. Some clones in this sample may be carry-over from other donors' samples.

This clonotype was recorded once. The rearrangement links TRBV29-1 to TRBJ2-6; the D gene is possibly TRBD2 (6 bases). V was cut by 4 bases and J by 2 bases, with 9 bases left in between. From germline, CDR1 is SQVTM and CDR2 ANQGSEA. The CDR3 is 14 amino acids. As DNA, the CDR3 is TGCAGCGTTGGGGGGGTCCCTGGGGCCAACGTCCTGACTTTC. Translated: CSVGGVPGANVLTF.

The sample holds a few counts of this clonotype. The V and J genes are TRBV28 and TRBJ1-4; perhaps TRBD1 as D (6 bases). CDR3 length: 15 amino acids. CDR1 MDHEN and CDR2 SYDVKM come from the germline V gene. Trimming pared 5 bases from V and 3 bases from J, leaving 13 bases between. The CDR3 protein is CASSRRTASNEKLFF. The CDR3 coding sequence is TGTGCCAGCAGTAGACGGACAGCCTCTAATGAAAAACTGTTTTTT. The whole variable domain, filled in from reference TRBV28 and TRBJ1-4, reads DVKVTQSSRYLVKRTGEKVFLECVQDMDHENMFWYRQDPGLGLRLIYFSYDVKMKEKGDIPEGYSVSREKKERFSLILESASTNQTSMYLCASSRRTASNEKLFFGSGTQLSVL.

This clonotype was counted only a few times. The rearrangement uses TRBV12-3 or TRBV12-4 and TRBJ2-2, with D possibly being TRBD2 (5 bases). The ends were cut back, 1 base at V and 9 bases at J, with 12 bases in the middle. The CDR3 is 14 amino acids. This CDR3 reads CASSLEDFHRELFF. The CDR3 DNA sequence: TGTGCCAGCAGTTTAGAGGACTTTCACCGGGAGCTGTTTTTT.

This clonotype was observed many times. The genes are TRBV6-1 and TRBJ2-7; D is unclear. The ends were cut back, 1 base at V and 0 bases at J, with 4 bases in the middle. This CDR3 has 13 residues. From germline, CDR1 is MNHNS and CDR2 SASEGT. The CDR3 reads CASSEGSSYEQYF. The CDR3 nucleotides read TGTGCCAGCAGTGAAGGTAGCTCCTACGAGCAGTACTTC.

This clonotype was counted only a few times. V usage is TRBV6-1 and J usage is TRBJ2-7; D call uncertain. Deletions cut 4 bases from V and 5 bases from J, with 9 bases between. The CDR3 has 12 residues. Looked up from germline, CDR1 is MNHNS and CDR2 is SASEGT. The CDR3 is CASSGGTDEQYF. In DNA, the CDR3 is TGTGCCAGCAGTGGGGGTACGGACGAGCAGTACTTC.

The chain is built from TRBV7-9 and TRBJ2-7, with TRBD1 as a possible D gene (6 bases). CDR1 SEHNR and CDR2 FQNEAQ come from the germline V gene (reference sequence). CDR3 length: 11 residues. Trimming pared 8 bases from V and 5 bases from J, leaving 10 bases between. The CDR3 reads CASGTGNEQYF. The DNA for the CDR3 is TGTGCCAGCGGAACAGGGAACGAGCAGTACTTC.

This clonotype showed up many times. This chain uses TRBV14 with TRBJ1-1; D is uncertain. The germline gives CDR1 SGHDN, CDR2 FVKESK. V was pared by 4 bases and J by 3 bases, with 9 bases between. The CDR3 is made up of 13 amino acids. The CDR3 is CASSPRSDTEAFF. In nucleotides, the CDR3 is TGTGCCAGCAGCCCCAGGTCAGACACTGAAGCTTTCTTT.

The table lists this clonotype with a few counts. The V and J genes are TRBV4-1 and TRBJ2-1; 9 nucleotides align to TRBD2. The V gene's germline CDR1 is MGHRA and CDR2 YSYEKL. The V and J ends lost 0 bases and 8 bases, in that order; junction bases with no gene match: 8. The CDR3 has 16 amino acids. The CDR3 protein is CASSQDRASGEHEQFF. CDR3 DNA: TGCGCCAGCAGCCAAGATCGGGCTAGCGGGGAACATGAGCAGTTCTTC.

V and J are TRBV6-6 and TRBJ2-1; 10 bases agree with TRBD2. The CDR3 has 18 amino acids. Germline CDR1 is MNHNY and CDR2 is SVGAGI (reference sequence). J lost 2 bases, V lost 5 bases, and 12 bases had no gene match. The DNA of the CDR3 is TGTGCCAGCAGTCCTTTACCTAGGACTAGCGGAGCCTACAATGAGCAGTTCTTC. Amino acids: CASSPLPRTSGAYNEQFF.

This clonotype was counted at least ten times. The chain recombines TRBV6-2 or TRBV6-3 with TRBJ2-7, with D tentatively TRBD2 (5 bases). V lost 5 bases, J lost 7 bases, and 18 bases lay in between. Germline values: CDR1 MNHEY, CDR2 SVGEGT. The CDR3 loop spans 14 amino acids. The CDR3 nucleotides read TGTGCCAGCAGTCAGCTCGACGGATCGGGAGAGCAGTACTTC. Its protein product is CASSQLDGSGEQYF.

The gene calls are TRBV20-1 and TRBJ2-4; the D gene is possibly TRBD2 (7 bases). The V end lost 3 bases, the J end lost 0 bases, and 21 bases lay between the germline ends. The CDR3 runs 18 residues. CDR1 and CDR2 from the germline V gene are DFQATT and SNEGSKA (reference sequence). The CDR3 here is CSASLGGGTGLAKNIQYF. In nucleotides, the CDR3 is TGCAGTGCTAGCTTGGGCGGGGGCACCGGTCTAGCCAAAAACATTCAGTACTTC.

This clonotype was found a few times. Compared with germline, one end of the junction differs, possibly owing to a read error. This chain joins TRBV12-3 or TRBV12-4 and TRBJ2-3, with D perhaps matching TRBD2 (6 bases). The CDR3 runs 14 residues. The CDR3 protein is CACSIPSGTDTQYF. The CDR3 region has the DNA TGTGCCTGCAGTATACCTAGCGGCACAGATACGCAGTATTTT.

This clonotype was seen ten or more times. The genes are TRBV18 and TRBJ1-2; no clear D. CDR3 length: 16 amino acids. The V gene lost 6 bases and the J gene lost 1 base, with 18 bases spanning the gap. Germline lookup yields CDR1 KGHSH and CDR2 LQKENI. CDR3 in DNA: TGTGCCAGCTCCCTCCGCCGGGATTCTAATAACTATGGCTACACCTTC. This encodes CASSLRRDSNNYGYTF.

The rearrangement uses TRBV7-2 and TRBJ1-2; D remains unclear. Germline CDR1 and CDR2: SGHTA and FQGNSA. The CDR3 contains 14 residues. Trimming left V 0 bases short and J 4 bases short, with 9 bases between. As DNA, the CDR3 is TGTGCCAGCAGCTTAGCGACGCAGCTCTATGGCTACACCTTC. It codes for CASSLATQLYGYTF.

This clonotype was seen many times. The chain carries TRBV7-6 and TRBJ1-1; TRBD1 matches at 8 bases. V shed 4 bases and J 3 bases; nucleotides not matched to a gene: 4. CDR1 and CDR2 from the germline V gene are SGHVS and FNYEAQ. The CDR3 covers 14 residues. The CDR3, as DNA: TGTGCCAGCAGCTGGACACAGGGGGACACTGAAGCTTTCTTT. Translating it yields CASSWTQGDTEAFF.

This clonotype came up a few times. The rearrangement uses TRBV21-1 and TRBJ1-6. TRBV21-1 is a recognized pseudogene. CDR3 length equals 15 residues. DNA of the CDR3: TGTGCCAGCGACACGGAGGGCTCCTATAATTCACCCCTCCACTTT. This encodes CASDTEGSYNSPLHF.

This clonotype was recorded at least ten times. The V gene is TRBV4-3, the J gene TRBJ1-2; D may be TRBD1 (5 bases). Germline V gene lookup returns CDR1 LGHNA and CDR2 YSLEER. Trimming cost V 1 base and J 6 bases, with 12 bases left between them. The CDR3 runs to 14 residues. The CDR3 DNA reads TGCGCCAGCAGCCAAGGAGACCCCAGGGATGGCTACACCTTC. Its protein is CASSQGDPRDGYTF.

This clonotype came up many times. The V and J genes are TRBV6-5 and TRBJ1-2; no reliable D call. The germline V gene encodes CDR1 MNHEY and CDR2 SVGAGI. The germline V and J ends were trimmed by 6 bases and 4 bases, with 9 bases remaining between them. The CDR3 spans 12 residues. The CDR3 protein is CASSRNTYGYTF. CDR3 in DNA: TGTGCCAGCAGCAGAAACACCTATGGCTACACCTTC.

This clonotype was detected many times. This chain uses TRBV12-5 with TRBJ1-1; a possible D gene is TRBD1 (5 bases). The CDR3 is 13 residues long. V was cut by 0 bases and J by 8 bases, with 10 bases left in between. Per germline, CDR1 LGHNT and CDR2 FRNRAP. CDR3 amino acids: CASGLVSGTEAFF. The CDR3 coding sequence is TGTGCTAGTGGTTTGGTATCGGGGACCGAAGCTTTCTTT. Complete variable domain (other parts from reference TRBV12-5 and TRBJ1-1): DARVTQTPRHKVTEMGQEVTMRCQPILGHNTVFWYRQTMMQGLELLAYFRNRAPLDDSGMPKDRFSAEMPDATLATLKIQPSEPRDSAVYFCASGLVSGTEAFFGQGTRLTVV.

This chain uses TRBV5-1 with TRBJ2-7, with D tentatively TRBD1 or TRBD2 (5 bases each). The CDR3 is 17 amino acids. Germline loops: CDR1 SGHRS, CDR2 YFSETQ. Trimming took 0 bases from V and 1 from J, leaving 17 bases between them. This chain's CDR3 is CASSLVAVERGSYEQYF. CDR3 bases: TGCGCCAGCAGCTTGGTAGCAGTCGAGAGGGGTTCCTACGAGCAGTACTTC.

This clonotype appeared a few times. This chain links TRBV6-5 with TRBJ1-1; D is undetermined. Trimming removed 8 bases from V and 6 bases from J, with 25 bases in between. CDR3 length: 16 amino acids. In germline, CDR1 is MNHEY, CDR2 SVGAGI. CDR3 coding DNA: TGTGCCAGCTTGCTCCTTCCGGCAGAGCCTCGTCCTGAAGCTTTCTTT. It translates to CASLLLPAEPRPEAFF.

The chain carries TRBV20-1 and TRBJ2-3; D is possibly TRBD1 or TRBD2 (6 bases each). The CDR3 consists of 14 residues. CDR1 and CDR2 from the germline V gene are DFQATT and SNEGSKA (reference sequence). The V gene lost 6 bases and the J gene lost 5 bases, with 18 bases spanning the gap. The DNA for the CDR3 is TGCAGTGCCACTACAGGGCCGGGGGTAGATACGCAGTATTTT. This translates into CSATTGPGVDTQYF.

The chain recombines TRBV5-1 with TRBJ2-6; either TRBD1 or TRBD2 may fit D (5 bases each). The CDR3 has 20 residues. The V gene's germline CDR1 is SGHRS and CDR2 YFSETQ. The ends were cut back, 4 bases at V and 0 bases at J, with 23 bases in the middle. The CDR3 DNA reads as TGCGCCAGCAGCGGAGAATCCGGGACGGTTTCGCTCTCTGGGGCCAACGTCCTGACTTTC. Protein sequence: CASSGESGTVSLSGANVLTF.

This sequence joins TRBV29-1 and TRBJ2-7, with 7 bases identical to TRBD2. Germline values: CDR1 SQVTM, CDR2 ANQGSEA. The V segment lost 0 bases and the J segment 4 bases; nucleotides outside the gene matches: 6. CDR3 length: 14 amino acids. The CDR3 coding sequence is TGCAGCGTTGAAGACGCAGGGAGGGGTTACGAGCAGTACTTC. Encoded protein: CSVEDAGRGYEQYF.